A selection of T cell receptor beta chains follows, all from one sample in a study of blood T cell repertoires in COVID-19. The data were produced by immunoSEQ multiplex PCR, yet TCRdb's version contains in-frame clones alone and is incomplete. The sample gives a few hundred thousand clones, about 87% of which show up once; about 1.5% is in the top ten. The sequenced material came from PBMCs or T cells enriched from blood (not recorded which). These receptors originate from a woman between 45 and 65 years old who had recovered from COVID-19. Both conserved end residues are part of each CDR3. Each record gives: V gene, clone size, D gene, J gene, CDR3 protein, CDR3 DNA. The D gene is left open where the match is weak. Only some rows state a clone size, as once, few, many or a class for expanded clones.

TRBV4-3	NA	NA	TRBJ2-2	CASSQDRRGAGELFF	TGCGCCAGCAGCCAAGATCGTCGGGGAGCCGGGGAGCTGTTTTTT
TRBV13	NA	TRBD1	TRBJ1-6	CASSLAGTASPLHF	TGTGCCAGCAGCTTAGCCGGGACAGCCTCACCCCTCCACTTT
TRBV27	NA	TRBD1	TRBJ1-6	CASSLFIRTGAYNSPLHF	TGTGCCAGCAGTTTATTTATCCGGACAGGGGCGTATAATTCACCCCTCCACTTT
TRBV2	NA	TRBD2	TRBJ2-3	CASSISGTSTDTQYF	TGTGCCAGCAGTATTAGCGGGACTAGCACAGATACGCAGTATTTT
TRBV7-9	few	NA	TRBJ2-2	CASSFGAGYQWELFF	TGTGCCAGCAGCTTTGGGGCGGGATACCAATGGGAGCTGTTTTTT
TRBV5-1	NA	TRBD1	TRBJ1-2	CASSSRQGVNYGYTF	TGCGCCAGCAGCTCAAGACAGGGGGTTAACTATGGCTACACCTTC
TRBV4-2	NA	TRBD2	TRBJ2-7	CASSQSLAGSYEQYF	TGTGCCAGCAGCCAATCGTTAGCGGGATCCTACGAGCAGTACTTC
TRBV4-1	NA	TRBD2	TRBJ2-7	CASSQVTLAGQYEQYF	TGCGCCAGCAGCCAAGTCACACTAGCGGGACAGTACGAGCAGTACTTC
TRBV27	NA	NA	TRBJ1-2	CASSLSLRGGYTF	TGTGCCAGCAGTTTATCCCTCCGGGGGGGCTACACCTTC
TRBV7-9	NA	NA	TRBJ1-1	CASSQQGSSTEAFF	TGTGCCAGCAGCCAACAGGGCTCGAGCACTGAAGCTTTCTTT
TRBV30	NA	TRBD1	TRBJ1-6	CAGQGANSPLHF	TGTGCCGGTCAGGGGGCGAATTCACCCCTCCACTTT
TRBV12-3/TRBV12-4	NA	TRBD1	TRBJ1-2	CASTGDSYYGYTF	TGTGCCAGCACCGGGGACAGCTACTATGGCTACACCTTC
TRBV2	NA	NA	TRBJ2-3	CASSDGPGGRSTDTQYF	TGTGCCAGCAGTGATGGGCCGGGGGGCAGGAGCACAGATACGCAGTATTTT
TRBV27	NA	NA	TRBJ1-5	CASSLTGGGQPQHF	TGTGCCAGCAGTCTGACAGGCGGGGGTCAGCCCCAGCATTTT
TRBV5-4	few	NA	TRBJ2-1	CASIKDKRSYNEQFF	TGTGCCAGCATCAAGGACAAACGCTCCTACAATGAGCAGTTCTTC
TRBV7-2	NA	NA	TRBJ2-5	CASSFQGGQETQYF	TGTGCCAGCAGCTTCCAAGGGGGCCAAGAGACCCAGTACTTC
TRBV5-1	NA	NA	TRBJ2-7	CASTLAGSYEQYF	TGCGCCAGCACGCTGGCGGGGTCCTACGAGCAGTACTTC
TRBV6-5	NA	TRBD1	TRBJ1-2	CASRDRVAYTF	TGTGCCAGCAGGGACAGGGTCGCGTACACCTTC
TRBV6-5	NA	NA	TRBJ1-1	CASSRTERTEAFF	TGTGCCAGCAGTAGGACAGAGAGAACTGAAGCTTTCTTT
TRBV19	NA	NA	TRBJ1-1	CASSPGSYTEAFF	TGTGCCAGTAGTCCGGGTTCTTACACTGAAGCTTTCTTT